A selection of T cell receptor beta chains follows, all from one sample in a study of cytomegalovirus exposure and HLA in healthy donors. Profiling relied on immunoSEQ multiplex PCR, and the TCRdb table lists in-frame clones only, not all of them. The sample holds some 150,000 clones, about 78% seen once. Sequenced: PBMCs. Every receptor here comes from a man younger than 35 in good health and CMV-seronegative. Each CDR3 is given with its conserved first and last residue. D genes are given only for firm matches. Not every row has a clone size; where given, it reads once, few, many or a size class.

>TRBJ2-3|TRBV7-3|TRBD2|.
TGTGCCAGCAGCGCAGGAAGCGGGGGGAACACAGATACGCAGTATTTT
CASSAGSGGNTDTQYF
>TRBJ2-7|TRBV2|.|.
TGTGCCAGCAAAAGGGGGACTACCTACGAGCAGTACTTC
CASKRGTTYEQYF
>TRBJ2-3|TRBV10-2|TRBD1|few
TGCGCCAGCAGTGAGACCACAGGGGAAGATACGCAGTATTTT
CASSETTGEDTQYF
>TRBJ1-5|TRBV25-1|.|.
TGTGCCAGCGGGGAAGGACAGACAAGGGAAAAGCCCCAGCATTTT
CASGEGQTREKPQHF
>TRBJ2-5|TRBV19|.|.
TGTGCCAGTAGTGGAGGGGCAGCCCAAGAGACCCAGTACTTC
CASSGGAAQETQYF
>TRBJ2-7|TRBV30|.|.
TGTGCCTGGAGTGGATATAGCGGAGTCTACGAGCAGTACTTC
CAWSGYSGVYEQYF
>TRBJ1-1|TRBV18|.|.
TGTGCCAGCTCATCAGGGGTGGACACTGAAGCTTTCTTT
CASSSGVDTEAFF
>TRBJ1-5|TRBV27|.|.
TGTGCCAGCAGTACTAGCAGGGGAGGGAGCAATCAGCCCCAGCATTTT
CASSTSRGGSNQPQHF
>TRBJ2-1|TRBV7-9|.|.
TGTGCCAGCAGCTTAAATCCTCCTTACAATGAGCAGTTCTTC
CASSLNPPYNEQFF
>TRBJ2-7|TRBV28|TRBD1|.
TGTGCCAGCTCAAGGGACAGTTCCTACGAGCAGTACTTC
CASSRDSSYEQYF
>TRBJ2-3|TRBV30|TRBD2|.
TGTGCCTGGAGCTTGGGCGGGAGGAATGCGGCAGATACGCAGTATTTT
CAWSLGGRNAADTQYF
>TRBJ1-3|TRBV28|.|.
TGTGCCAGCAGTTTATGGCGGGATACTGGAAACACCATATATTTT
CASSLWRDTGNTIYF
>TRBJ2-7|TRBV7-2|.|.
TGTGCCAGCAGCTTGGGACTGAACTACGAGCAGTACTTC
CASSLGLNYEQYF
>TRBJ2-7|TRBV11-2|TRBD1|.
TGTGCCAGCAGCCCTCCGGGACAGAATGGGCAGTACTTC
CASSPPGQNGQYF
>TRBJ1-2|TRBV2|TRBD1|.
TGTGCCAGCACTCGGGACAGCGTGAACTATGGCTACACCTTC
CASTRDSVNYGYTF
>TRBJ2-1|TRBV28|TRBD2|.
TGTGCCAGCAGTTTACTAGCGGGGGTAGGGCAGTTCTTC
CASSLLAGVGQFF
>TRBJ2-1|TRBV15|TRBD2|.
TGTGCCACCAGCAAAACGACTAGCGGGGGGTTTAATGAGCAGTTCTTC
CATSKTTSGGFNEQFF
>TRBJ2-1|TRBV5-4|TRBD2|once
TGTGCCAGCAGCCCGAACCTAGCGGGAGGGCCTCACAATGAGCAGTTCTTC
CASSPNLAGGPHNEQFF
>TRBJ1-1|TRBV7-9|.|.
TGTGCCAGCAGCTTAGTACTCTTCGGCACTGAAGCTTTCTTT
CASSLVLFGTEAFF
>TRBJ2-7|TRBV28|TRBD1|few
TGTGCCAGCAGTCTCGAACAGGGGGATATTGACGAGCAGTACTTC
CASSLEQGDIDEQYF
>TRBJ1-3|TRBV5-6|.|.
TGTGCCAGCAGCTTGAGGCGGGACGGCCATGGCCCTGGAAACACCATATATTTT
CASSLRRDGHGPGNTIYF
>TRBJ2-5|TRBV10-3|TRBD2|.
TGTGCCATCAGTGACGTTACCGGGACTAGCGGGGTTTACGCGGAGACCCAGTACTTC
CAISDVTGTSGVYAETQYF
>TRBJ2-3|TRBV29-1|TRBD2|.
TGCAGCGTCACCCGGGTAGCGGGGGGACACCACACAGATACGCAATATTTT
CSVTRVAGGHHTDTQYF
>TRBJ2-7|TRBV19|TRBD1|.
TGTGCCAGTAGTTCCGGGACAGGGAACCCCGAGCAGTACTTC
CASSSGTGNPEQYF
>TRBJ2-7|TRBV5-6|.|.
TGTGCCAGCAGCTTGTCGTACTCCTACGAGCAGTACTTC
CASSLSYSYEQYF
>TRBJ2-1|TRBV4-2|TRBD1|.
TGTGCCAGCAGCCAAGGGACAGGGGTCAACAATGAGCAGTTCTTC
CASSQGTGVNNEQFF
>TRBJ2-7|TRBV7-9|TRBD2|.
TGTGCCAGCAGCCCAGGGGCTAGCGGGAGTTACGAGCAGTACTTC
CASSPGASGSYEQYF
>TRBJ2-7|TRBV7-3|TRBD2|.
TGTGCTGTCGGCGGGAGTTCCTACGAGCAGTACTTC
CAVGGSSYEQYF
>TRBJ2-6|TRBV9|TRBD1|.
TGTGCCAGCAGCCCCGGGGACAGGGGTTTCTCTGGGGCCAACGTCCTGACTTTC
CASSPGDRGFSGANVLTF
>TRBJ2-7|TRBV6-5|TRBD2|.
TGTGCCAGGGCGGGAAGCGGGAGGTTCTCCTACGAGCAGTACTTC
CARAGSGRFSYEQYF
>TRBJ2-7|TRBV2|.|.
TGTGCCAGCAGGGGGCTCTACGAGCAGTACTTC
CASRGLYEQYF
>TRBJ1-4|TRBV5-1|.|.
TGCGCCAGCAGGGAAGGGAGGCTTGCAACTAATGAAAAACTGTTTTTT
CASREGRLATNEKLFF
>TRBJ1-5|TRBV18|TRBD1|.
TGTGCCAGCTCACCAGCCTTCGTAACAGGGGGCGGTCAGCCCCAGCATTTT
CASSPAFVTGGGQPQHF
>TRBJ2-7|TRBV5-1|.|few
TGCGCCAGCAGCGGAACGGGTTTCTCCTACGAGCAGTACTTC
CASSGTGFSYEQYF
>TRBJ1-4|TRBV20-1|.|.
TGCAGTGCTCTGAATGAAAAACTGTTTTTT
CSALNEKLFF
>TRBJ2-1|TRBV7-9|.|.
TGTGCCAGCAGCTGGGGGGGGCTCCTTACCGAGCAGTTCTTC
CASSWGGLLTEQFF
>TRBJ2-7|TRBV4-1|TRBD2|once
TGCGCCAGCAGCCAAGTAGCGGGGGACTACGAGCAGTACTTC
CASSQVAGDYEQYF
>TRBJ2-1|TRBV5-1|TRBD2|.
TGCGCCAGCAGCTTTGGGGAGGGGAATGAGCAGTTCTTC
CASSFGEGNEQFF
>TRBJ1-4|TRBV5-4|TRBD1|.
TGTGCCAGCAGCGTAAGACAGGGGATGAATGAAAAACTGTTTTTT
CASSVRQGMNEKLFF
>TRBJ1-2|TRBV6-5|TRBD1|few
TGTGCCAGCAGGGGACAGGGTAACTATGGCTACACCTTC
CASRGQGNYGYTF
>TRBJ2-7|TRBV11-3|TRBD2|.
TGTGCCAGCAGCGTGCCTAGCGGGGGATCCTACGAGCAGTACTTC
CASSVPSGGSYEQYF
>TRBJ1-1|TRBV27|TRBD1|.
TGTGCCAGCAGTCTTATTGACAGGGGGGGCTTCACTGAAGCTTTCTTT
CASSLIDRGGFTEAFF